This TCR beta chain was found in a study of shared clonotypes between healthy human individuals. The study, taken as a whole, reports: Few donors limited the genetic and exposure-history diversity represented. Non-shared clonotypes showed lower generation probabilities than clonotypes common to all four donors.

Clones were sequenced by immunoSEQ multiplex PCR, and TCRdb holds only the in-frame ones, with some missing. The repertoire holds about 960,000 clones, with around three quarters as singletons. CDR3 length: 14 amino acids. Germline lookup yields CDR1 SGHAT and CDR2 FQDESV (reference sequence). V lost 4 bases to trimming and J lost 6 bases, with 13 bases between them. A remark on this clone: Its antigen is not identified.

The specimen was memory CD4+ T cells sorted from blood. Documented subset: CD45RA-negative fraction. V gene TRBV11-1 combines with J gene TRBJ2-1, with D perhaps TRBD2 (5 bases). The sequence derives from a man younger than 35 in good health. CDR3 in DNA: TGTGCCAGCAGCTCCATTGCGGGTGGCAATGAGCAGTTCTTC. Translating gives CASSSIAGGNEQFF.